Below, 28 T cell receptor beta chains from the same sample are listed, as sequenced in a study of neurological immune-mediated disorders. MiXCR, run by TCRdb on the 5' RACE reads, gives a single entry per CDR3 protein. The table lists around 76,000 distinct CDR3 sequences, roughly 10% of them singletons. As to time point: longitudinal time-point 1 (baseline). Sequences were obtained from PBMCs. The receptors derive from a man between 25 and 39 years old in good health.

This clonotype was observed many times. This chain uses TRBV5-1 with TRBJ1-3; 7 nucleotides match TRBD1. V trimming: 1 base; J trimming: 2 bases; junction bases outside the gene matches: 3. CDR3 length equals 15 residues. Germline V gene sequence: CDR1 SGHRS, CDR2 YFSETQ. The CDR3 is CASSLSTGAGNTIYF. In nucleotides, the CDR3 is TGCGCCAGCAGCTTGAGTACAGGGGCTGGAAACACCATATATTTT.

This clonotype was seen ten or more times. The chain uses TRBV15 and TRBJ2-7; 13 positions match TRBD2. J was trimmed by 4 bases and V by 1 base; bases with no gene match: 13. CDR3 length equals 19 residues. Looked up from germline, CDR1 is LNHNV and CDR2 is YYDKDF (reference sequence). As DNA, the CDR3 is TGTGCCACCAGCAGAGGCCCGGGACTAGCGGGAACCTCGGGTTACGAGCAGTACTTC. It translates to CATSRGPGLAGTSGYEQYF.

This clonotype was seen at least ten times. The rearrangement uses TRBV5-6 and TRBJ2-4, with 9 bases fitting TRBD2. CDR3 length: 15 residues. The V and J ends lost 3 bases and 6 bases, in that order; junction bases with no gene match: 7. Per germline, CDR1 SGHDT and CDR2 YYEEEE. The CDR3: CASSSGAGGRNIQYF. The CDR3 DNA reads TGTGCCAGCAGCTCCGGGGCGGGAGGGCGAAACATTCAGTACTTC.

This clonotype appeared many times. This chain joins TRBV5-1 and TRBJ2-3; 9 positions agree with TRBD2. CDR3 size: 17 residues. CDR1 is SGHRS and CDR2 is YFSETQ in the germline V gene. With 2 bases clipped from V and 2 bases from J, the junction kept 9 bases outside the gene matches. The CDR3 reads CASSFRLAGSLTDTQYF. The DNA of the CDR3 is TGCGCCAGCAGCTTTAGGCTAGCGGGATCTCTCACAGATACGCAGTATTTT.

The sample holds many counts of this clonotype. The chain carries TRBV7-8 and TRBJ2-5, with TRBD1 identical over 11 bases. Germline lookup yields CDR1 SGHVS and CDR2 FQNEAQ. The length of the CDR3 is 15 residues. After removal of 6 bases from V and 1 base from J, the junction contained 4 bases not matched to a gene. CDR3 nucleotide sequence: TGTGCCAGCAGGGCGGGACAGGGGGGCCAAGAGACCCAGTACTTC. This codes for CASRAGQGGQETQYF.

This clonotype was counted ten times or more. This CDR3 reads CSVAGGLGETQYF. In nucleotides, the CDR3 is TGCAGCGTTGCGGGAGGACTGGGTGAGACCCAGTACTTC. The V gene is TRBV29-1, the J gene TRBJ2-5, with 7 positions matching TRBD2. V shed 4 bases, J shed 5 bases, and the junction held 7 bases outside the gene matches. The CDR3 totals 13 residues. From germline, CDR1 is SQVTM and CDR2 ANQGSEA. The complete variable domain, with remaining parts taken from reference TRBV29-1 and TRBJ2-5, reads SAVISQKPSRDICQRGTSLTIQCQVDSQVTMMFWYRQQPGQSLTLIATANQGSEATYESGFVIDKFPISRPNLTFSTLTVSNMSPEDSSIYLCSVAGGLGETQYFGPGTRLLVL.

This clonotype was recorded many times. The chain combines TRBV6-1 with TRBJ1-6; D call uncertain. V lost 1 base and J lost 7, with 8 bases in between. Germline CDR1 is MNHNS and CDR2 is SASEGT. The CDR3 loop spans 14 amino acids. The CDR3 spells CASSEGLENSPLHF. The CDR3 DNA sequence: TGTGCCAGCAGTGAAGGGCTGGAGAATTCACCCCTCCACTTT.

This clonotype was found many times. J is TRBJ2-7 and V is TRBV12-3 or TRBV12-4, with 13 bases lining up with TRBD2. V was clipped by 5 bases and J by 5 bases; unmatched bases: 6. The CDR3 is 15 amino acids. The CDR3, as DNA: TGTGCCAGCAGTCCCGGGACTAGCGGGACGCACGAGCAGTACTTC. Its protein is CASSPGTSGTHEQYF.

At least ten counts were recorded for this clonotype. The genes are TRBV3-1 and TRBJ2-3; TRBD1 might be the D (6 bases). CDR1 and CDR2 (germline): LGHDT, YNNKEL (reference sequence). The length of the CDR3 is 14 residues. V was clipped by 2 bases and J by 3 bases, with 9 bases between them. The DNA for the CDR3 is TGTGCCAGCAGCCAATTAACAGGGACAGATACGCAGTATTTT. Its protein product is CASSQLTGTDTQYF.

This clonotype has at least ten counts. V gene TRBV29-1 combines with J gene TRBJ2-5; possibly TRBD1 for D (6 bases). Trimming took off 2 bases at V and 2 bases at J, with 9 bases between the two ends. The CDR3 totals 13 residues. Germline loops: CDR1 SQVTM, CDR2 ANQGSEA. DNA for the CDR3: TGCAGCGTTGAATTTAGGGGGCAAGAGACCCAGTACTTC. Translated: CSVEFRGQETQYF.

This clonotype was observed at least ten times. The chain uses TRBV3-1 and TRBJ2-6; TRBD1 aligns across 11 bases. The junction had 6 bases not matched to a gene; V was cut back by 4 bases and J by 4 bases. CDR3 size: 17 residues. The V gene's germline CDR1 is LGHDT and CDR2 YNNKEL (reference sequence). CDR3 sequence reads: CASSLRTGGEGANVLTF. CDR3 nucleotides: TGTGCCAGCAGCCTCCGGACAGGGGGCGAAGGGGCCAACGTCCTGACTTTC.

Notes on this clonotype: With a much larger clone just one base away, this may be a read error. The CDR3 spells CASSLSGIQYF. The DNA of the CDR3 is TGTGCCAGCAGCTTAAGTGGAATTCAGTACTTC. The chain combines TRBV11-2 with TRBJ2-4; unclear D gene. Looked up from germline, CDR1 is SGHAT and CDR2 is FQNNGV. V was cut by 2 bases and J by 10 bases, with 6 bases left in between. This CDR3 comprises 11 residues.

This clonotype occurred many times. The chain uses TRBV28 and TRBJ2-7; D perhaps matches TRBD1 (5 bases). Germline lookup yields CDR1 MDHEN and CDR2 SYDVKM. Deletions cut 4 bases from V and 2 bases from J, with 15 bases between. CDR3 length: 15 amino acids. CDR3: CASSSHRTPTYEQYF. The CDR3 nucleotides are TGTGCCAGCAGTTCCCATCGGACACCAACCTACGAGCAGTACTTC. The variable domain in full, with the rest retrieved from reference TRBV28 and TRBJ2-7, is DVKVTQSSRYLVKRTGEKVFLECVQDMDHENMFWYRQDPGLGLRLIYFSYDVKMKEKGDIPEGYSVSREKKERFSLILESASTNQTSMYLCASSSHRTPTYEQYFGPGTRLTVT.

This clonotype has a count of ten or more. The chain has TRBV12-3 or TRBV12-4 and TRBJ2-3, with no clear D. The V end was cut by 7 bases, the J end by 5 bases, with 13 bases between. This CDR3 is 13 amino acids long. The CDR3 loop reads CASKLSALDTQYF. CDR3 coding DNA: TGTGCCAGCAAACTCTCGGCTTTAGATACGCAGTATTTT.

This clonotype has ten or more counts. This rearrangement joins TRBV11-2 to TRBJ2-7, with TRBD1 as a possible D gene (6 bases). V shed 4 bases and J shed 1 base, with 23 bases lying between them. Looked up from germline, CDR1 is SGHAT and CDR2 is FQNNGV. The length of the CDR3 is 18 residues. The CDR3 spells CASSYSGYDRRFSYEQYF. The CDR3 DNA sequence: TGTGCCAGCAGCTACAGTGGGTATGACAGGCGATTTTCCTACGAGCAGTACTTC.

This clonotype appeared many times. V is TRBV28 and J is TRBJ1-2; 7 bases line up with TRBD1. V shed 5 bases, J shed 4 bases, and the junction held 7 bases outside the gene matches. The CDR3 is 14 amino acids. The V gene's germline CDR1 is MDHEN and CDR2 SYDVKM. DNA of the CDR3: TGTGCCAGCAGTAGGACAGGCGAGACCTATGGCTACACCTTC. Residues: CASSRTGETYGYTF.

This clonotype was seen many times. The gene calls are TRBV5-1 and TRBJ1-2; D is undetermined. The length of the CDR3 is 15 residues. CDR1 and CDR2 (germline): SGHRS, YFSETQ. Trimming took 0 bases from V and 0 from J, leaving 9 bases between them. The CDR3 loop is CASSLVIGANYGYTF. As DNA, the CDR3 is TGCGCCAGCAGCTTGGTAATTGGGGCTAACTATGGCTACACCTTC.

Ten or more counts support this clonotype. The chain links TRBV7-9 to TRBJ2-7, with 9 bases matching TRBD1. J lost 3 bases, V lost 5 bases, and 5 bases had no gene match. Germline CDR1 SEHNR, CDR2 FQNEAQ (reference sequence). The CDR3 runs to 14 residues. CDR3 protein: CASSPRDRVYEQYF. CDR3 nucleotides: TGTGCCAGCAGCCCCCGGGACAGGGTCTACGAGCAGTACTTC.

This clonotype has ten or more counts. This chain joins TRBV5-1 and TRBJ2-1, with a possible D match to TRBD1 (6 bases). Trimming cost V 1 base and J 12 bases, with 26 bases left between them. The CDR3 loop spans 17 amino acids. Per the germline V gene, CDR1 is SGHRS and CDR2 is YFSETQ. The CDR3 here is CASSLTGQGSPGGGQFF. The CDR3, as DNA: TGCGCCAGCAGCTTGACAGGCCAGGGGAGCCCTGGGGGTGGGCAGTTCTTC. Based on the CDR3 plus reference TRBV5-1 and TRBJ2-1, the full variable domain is KAGVTQTPRYLIKTRGQQVTLSCSPISGHRSVSWYQQTPGQGLQFLFEYFSETQRNKGNFPGRFSGRQFSNSRSEMNVSTLELGDSALYLCASSLTGQGSPGGGQFFGPGTRLTVL.

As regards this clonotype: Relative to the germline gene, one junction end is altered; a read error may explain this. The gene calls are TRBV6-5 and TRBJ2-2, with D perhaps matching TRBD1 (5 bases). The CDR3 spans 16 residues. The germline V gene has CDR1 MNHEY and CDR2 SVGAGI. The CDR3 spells CASSYSRQYLTWELFF. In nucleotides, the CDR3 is TGTGCCAGCAGTTACTCGAGACAGTATCTCACCTGGGAGCTGTTTTTT.

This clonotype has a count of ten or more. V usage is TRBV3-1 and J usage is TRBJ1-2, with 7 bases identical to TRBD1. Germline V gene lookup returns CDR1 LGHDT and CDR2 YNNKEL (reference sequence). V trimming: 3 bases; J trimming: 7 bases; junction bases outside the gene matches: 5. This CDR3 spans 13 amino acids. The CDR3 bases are TGTGCCAGCAGCCAGGGGACAGCTACTGGCTACACCTTC. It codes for CASSQGTATGYTF.

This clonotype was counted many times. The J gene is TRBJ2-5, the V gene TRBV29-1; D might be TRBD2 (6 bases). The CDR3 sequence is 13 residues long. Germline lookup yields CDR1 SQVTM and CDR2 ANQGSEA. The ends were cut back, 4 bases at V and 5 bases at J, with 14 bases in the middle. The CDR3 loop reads CSVAGAREETQYF. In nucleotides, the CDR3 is TGCAGCGTTGCGGGAGCCCGGGAGGAGACCCAGTACTTC.

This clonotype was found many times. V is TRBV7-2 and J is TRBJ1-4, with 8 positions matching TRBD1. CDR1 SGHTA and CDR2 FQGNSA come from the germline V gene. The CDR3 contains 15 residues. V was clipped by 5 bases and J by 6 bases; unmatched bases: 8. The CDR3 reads CASSLRTGWDEKLFF. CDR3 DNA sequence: TGTGCCAGCAGCCTCCGGACAGGGTGGGATGAAAAACTGTTTTTT. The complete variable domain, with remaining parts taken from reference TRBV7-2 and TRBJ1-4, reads GAGVSQSPSNKVTEKGKDVELRCDPISGHTALYWYRQSLGQGLEFLIYFQGNSAPDKSGLPSDRFSAERTGGSVSTLTIQRTQQEDSAVYLCASSLRTGWDEKLFFGSGTQLSVL.

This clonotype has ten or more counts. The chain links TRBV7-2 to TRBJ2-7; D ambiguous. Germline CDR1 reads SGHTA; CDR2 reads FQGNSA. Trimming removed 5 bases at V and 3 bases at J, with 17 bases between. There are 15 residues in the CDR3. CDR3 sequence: CASSDPYSPHYEQYF. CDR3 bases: TGTGCCAGCAGCGATCCCTACAGTCCCCACTACGAGCAGTACTTC.

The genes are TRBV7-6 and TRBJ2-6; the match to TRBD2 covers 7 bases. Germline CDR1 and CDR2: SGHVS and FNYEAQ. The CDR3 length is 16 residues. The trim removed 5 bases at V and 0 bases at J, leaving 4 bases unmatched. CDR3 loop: CASSGLVRSGANVLTF. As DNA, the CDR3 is TGTGCCAGCAGCGGACTAGTCCGCTCTGGGGCCAACGTCCTGACTTTC.

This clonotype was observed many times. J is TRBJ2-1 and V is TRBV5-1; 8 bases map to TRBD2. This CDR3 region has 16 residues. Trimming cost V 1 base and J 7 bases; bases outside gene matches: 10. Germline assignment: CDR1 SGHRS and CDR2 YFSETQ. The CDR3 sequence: CASSLITGGFLNEQFF. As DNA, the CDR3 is TGCGCCAGCAGCTTGATAACGGGAGGGTTTCTGAATGAGCAGTTCTTC.

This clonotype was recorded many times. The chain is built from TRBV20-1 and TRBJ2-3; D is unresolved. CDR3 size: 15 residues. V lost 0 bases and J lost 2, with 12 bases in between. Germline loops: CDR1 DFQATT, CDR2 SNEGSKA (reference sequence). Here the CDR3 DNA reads TGCAGTGCTAGAGATTTGTGGGGTTCCACAGATACGCAGTATTTT. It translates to CSARDLWGSTDTQYF.

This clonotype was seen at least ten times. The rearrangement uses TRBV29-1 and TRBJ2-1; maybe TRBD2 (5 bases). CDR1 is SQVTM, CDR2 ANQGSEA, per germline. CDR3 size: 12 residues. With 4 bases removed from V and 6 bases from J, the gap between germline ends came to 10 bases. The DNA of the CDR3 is TGCAGCGTTGTGCTAGCCGTCAATGAGCAGTTCTTC. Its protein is CSVVLAVNEQFF.